The 2 T cell receptor beta chains below come from one sample, sequenced in a study of blood T cell repertoires in COVID-19. Data came from immunoSEQ multiplex PCR; TCRdb stores just in-frame clones and leaves some out. The table shows fewer than 300,000 clones, with approximately 87% occurring only once. The source material was peripheral blood. Source of these receptors: a woman aged 25 to 45 with COVID-19, enrolled during active disease.

A single count supports this clone. This chain joins TRBV19 and TRBJ1-1; 7 bases align to TRBD1. The CDR3 covers 14 residues. The germline V gene encodes CDR1 LNHDA and CDR2 SQIVND (reference sequence). Trimming removed 8 bases from V and 8 bases from J; junction bases left unmatched: 14. Here the CDR3 DNA reads TGTGCCAGTTCCCCGCTGTGGACAGGCGAAGAAGCTTTCTTT. Its translation: CASSPLWTGEEAFF.

V and J are TRBV5-4 and TRBJ2-2; 7 bases line up with TRBD1. This CDR3 comprises 16 residues. Per germline, CDR1 SGHNT and CDR2 YYREEE (reference sequence). J was trimmed by 6 bases and V by 3 bases; bases with no gene match: 11. The CDR3 reads CASSSRMTGLAGELFF. The CDR3 nucleotides read TGTGCCAGCAGCTCAAGGATGACAGGGCTGGCCGGGGAGCTGTTTTTT.